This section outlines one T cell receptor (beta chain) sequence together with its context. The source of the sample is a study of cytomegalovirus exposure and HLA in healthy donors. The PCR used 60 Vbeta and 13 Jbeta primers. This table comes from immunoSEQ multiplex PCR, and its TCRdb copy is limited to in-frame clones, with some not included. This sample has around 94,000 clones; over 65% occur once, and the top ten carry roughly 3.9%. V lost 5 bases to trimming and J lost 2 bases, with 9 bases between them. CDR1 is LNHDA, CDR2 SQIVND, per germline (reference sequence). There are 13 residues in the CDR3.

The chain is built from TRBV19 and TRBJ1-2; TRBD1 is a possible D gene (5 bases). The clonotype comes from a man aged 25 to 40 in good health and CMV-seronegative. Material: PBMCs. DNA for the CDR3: TGTGCCAGTAGTGAGACAGTGAACTATGGCTACACCTTC. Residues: CASSETVNYGYTF.